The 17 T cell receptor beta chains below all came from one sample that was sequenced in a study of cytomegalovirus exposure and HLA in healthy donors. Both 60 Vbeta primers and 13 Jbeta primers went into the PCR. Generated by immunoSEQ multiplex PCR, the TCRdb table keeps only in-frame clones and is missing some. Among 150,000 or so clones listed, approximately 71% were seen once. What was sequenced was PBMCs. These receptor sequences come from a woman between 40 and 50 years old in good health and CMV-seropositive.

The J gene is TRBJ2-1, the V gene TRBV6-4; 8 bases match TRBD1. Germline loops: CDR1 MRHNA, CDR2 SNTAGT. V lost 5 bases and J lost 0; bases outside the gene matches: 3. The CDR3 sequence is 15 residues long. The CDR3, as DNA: TGTGCCAGCAGTCCGACAGGGGACTCCTACAATGAGCAGTTCTTC. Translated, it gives CASSPTGDSYNEQFF.

CDR3 sequence reads: CASSQAGTGLRNEQFF. The CDR3 coding sequence is TGCGCCAGCAGCCAAGCCGGGACAGGGCTAAGGAATGAGCAGTTCTTC. The chain uses TRBV4-1 and TRBJ2-1, with TRBD1 matching 9 bases. Looked up from germline, CDR1 is MGHRA and CDR2 is YSYEKL. The CDR3 has 16 residues. Unmatched junction bases numbered 8, after V lost 1 base and J lost 7 bases.

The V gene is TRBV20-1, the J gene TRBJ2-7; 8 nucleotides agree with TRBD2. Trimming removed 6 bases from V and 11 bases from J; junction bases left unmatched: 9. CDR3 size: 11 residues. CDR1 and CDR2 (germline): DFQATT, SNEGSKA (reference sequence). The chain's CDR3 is CSAPQYGGEYF. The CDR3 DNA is TGCAGTGCGCCTCAATACGGGGGGGAGTACTTC.

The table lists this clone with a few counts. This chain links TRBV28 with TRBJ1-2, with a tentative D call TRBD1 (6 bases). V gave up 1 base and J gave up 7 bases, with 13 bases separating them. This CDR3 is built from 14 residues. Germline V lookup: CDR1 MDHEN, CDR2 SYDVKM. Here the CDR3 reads CASSLLGGQSGYTF. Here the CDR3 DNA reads TGTGCCAGCAGTTTATTGGGGGGGCAAAGTGGCTACACCTTC.

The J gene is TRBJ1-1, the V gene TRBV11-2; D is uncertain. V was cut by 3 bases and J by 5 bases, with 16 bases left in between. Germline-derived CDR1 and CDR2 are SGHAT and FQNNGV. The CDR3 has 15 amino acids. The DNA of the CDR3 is TGTGCCAGCAGCTTTCGAACGGTTGGAGGGACTGAAGCTTTCTTT. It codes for CASSFRTVGGTEAFF.

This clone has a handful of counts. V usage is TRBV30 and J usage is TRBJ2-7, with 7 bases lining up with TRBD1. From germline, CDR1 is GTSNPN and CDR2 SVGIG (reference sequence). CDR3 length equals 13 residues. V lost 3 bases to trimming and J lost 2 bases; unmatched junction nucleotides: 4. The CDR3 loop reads CAWRQGEAYEQYF. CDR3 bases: TGTGCCTGGAGGCAGGGGGAAGCCTACGAGCAGTACTTC.

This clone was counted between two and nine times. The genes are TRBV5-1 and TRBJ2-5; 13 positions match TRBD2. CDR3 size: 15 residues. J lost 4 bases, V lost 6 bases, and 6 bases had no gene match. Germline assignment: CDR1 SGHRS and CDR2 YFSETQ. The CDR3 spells CASILAGGPGETQYF. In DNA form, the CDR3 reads TGCGCCAGCATACTAGCGGGAGGGCCGGGAGAGACCCAGTACTTC.

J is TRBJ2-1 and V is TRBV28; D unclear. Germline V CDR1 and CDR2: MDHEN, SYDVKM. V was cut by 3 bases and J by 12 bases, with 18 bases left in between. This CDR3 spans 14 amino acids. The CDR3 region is CASSLGRIGPGQFF. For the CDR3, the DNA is TGTGCCAGCAGTTTGGGCAGGATAGGCCCCGGGCAGTTCTTC.

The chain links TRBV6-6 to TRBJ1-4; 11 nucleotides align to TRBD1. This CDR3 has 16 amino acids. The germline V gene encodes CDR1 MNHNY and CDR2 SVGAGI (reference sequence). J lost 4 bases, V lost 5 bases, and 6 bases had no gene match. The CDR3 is CASSHGTGGGNEKLFF. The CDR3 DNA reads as TGTGCCAGCAGTCACGGGACAGGGGGAGGTAATGAAAAACTGTTTTTT.

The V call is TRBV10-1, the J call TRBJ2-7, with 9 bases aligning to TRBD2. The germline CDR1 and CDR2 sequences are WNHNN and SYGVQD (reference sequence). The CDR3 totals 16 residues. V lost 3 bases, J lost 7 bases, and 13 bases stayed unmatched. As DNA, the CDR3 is TGCGCCAGCAGTGAAAGGGCGGGAGGGTCCCGGAGGGAGCAGTACTTC. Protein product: CASSERAGGSRREQYF.

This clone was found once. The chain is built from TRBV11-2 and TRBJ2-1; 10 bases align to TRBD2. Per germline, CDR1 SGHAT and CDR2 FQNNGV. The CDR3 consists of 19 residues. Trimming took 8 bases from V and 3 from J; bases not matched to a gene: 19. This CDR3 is CASGLPGLAPRRIYNEQFF. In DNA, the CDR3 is TGTGCCAGCGGGCTCCCGGGACTAGCGCCACGGAGGATCTACAATGAGCAGTTCTTC. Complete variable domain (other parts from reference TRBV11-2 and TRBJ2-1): EAGVAQSPRYKIIEKRQSVAFWCNPISGHATLYWYQQILGQGPKLLIQFQNNGVVDDSQLPKDRFSAERLKGVDSTLKIQPAKLEDSAVYLCASGLPGLAPRRIYNEQFFGPGTRLTVL.

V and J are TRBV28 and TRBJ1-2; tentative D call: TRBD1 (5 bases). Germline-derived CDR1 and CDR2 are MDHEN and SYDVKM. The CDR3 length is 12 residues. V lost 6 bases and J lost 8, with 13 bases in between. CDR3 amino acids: CASRMGRWGYTF. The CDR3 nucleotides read TGTGCCAGCAGAATGGGGCGTTGGGGCTACACCTTC.

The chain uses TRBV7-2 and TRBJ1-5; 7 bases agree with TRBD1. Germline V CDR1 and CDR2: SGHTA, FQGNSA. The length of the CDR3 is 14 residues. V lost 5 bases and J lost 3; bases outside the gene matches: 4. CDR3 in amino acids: CASSPDRDNQPQHF. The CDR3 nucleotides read TGTGCCAGCAGCCCAGACAGGGACAATCAGCCCCAGCATTTT.

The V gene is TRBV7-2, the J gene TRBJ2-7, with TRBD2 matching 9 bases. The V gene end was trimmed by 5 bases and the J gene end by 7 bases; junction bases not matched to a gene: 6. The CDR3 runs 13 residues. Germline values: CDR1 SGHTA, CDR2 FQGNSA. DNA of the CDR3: TGTGCCAGCAGCCGCGCGCTAGCGGGAGAGCAGTACTTC. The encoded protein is CASSRALAGEQYF. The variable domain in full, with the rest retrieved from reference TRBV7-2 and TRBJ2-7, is GAGVSQSPSNKVTEKGKDVELRCDPISGHTALYWYRQSLGQGLEFLIYFQGNSAPDKSGLPSDRFSAERTGGSVSTLTIQRTQQEDSAVYLCASSRALAGEQYFGPGTRLTVT.

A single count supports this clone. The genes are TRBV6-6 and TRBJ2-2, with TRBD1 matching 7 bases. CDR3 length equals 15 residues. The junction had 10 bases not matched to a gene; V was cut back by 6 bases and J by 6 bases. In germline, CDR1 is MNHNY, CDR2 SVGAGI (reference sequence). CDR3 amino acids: CASRILGQWAGELFF. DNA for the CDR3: TGTGCCAGCAGGATCCTGGGACAGTGGGCCGGGGAGCTGTTTTTT.

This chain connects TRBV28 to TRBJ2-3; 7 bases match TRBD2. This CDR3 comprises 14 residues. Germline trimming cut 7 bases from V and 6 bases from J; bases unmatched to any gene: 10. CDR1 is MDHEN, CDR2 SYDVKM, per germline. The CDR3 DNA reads TGTGCCAGCATCAAGCGACTAGCCCCTGATACGCAGTATTTT. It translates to CASIKRLAPDTQYF.

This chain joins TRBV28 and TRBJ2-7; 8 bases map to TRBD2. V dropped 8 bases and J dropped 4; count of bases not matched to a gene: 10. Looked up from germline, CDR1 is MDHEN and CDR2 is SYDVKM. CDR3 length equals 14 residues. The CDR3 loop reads CASQYTSGSYEQYF. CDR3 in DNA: TGTGCCAGCCAGTACACCAGCGGGAGTTACGAGCAGTACTTC.